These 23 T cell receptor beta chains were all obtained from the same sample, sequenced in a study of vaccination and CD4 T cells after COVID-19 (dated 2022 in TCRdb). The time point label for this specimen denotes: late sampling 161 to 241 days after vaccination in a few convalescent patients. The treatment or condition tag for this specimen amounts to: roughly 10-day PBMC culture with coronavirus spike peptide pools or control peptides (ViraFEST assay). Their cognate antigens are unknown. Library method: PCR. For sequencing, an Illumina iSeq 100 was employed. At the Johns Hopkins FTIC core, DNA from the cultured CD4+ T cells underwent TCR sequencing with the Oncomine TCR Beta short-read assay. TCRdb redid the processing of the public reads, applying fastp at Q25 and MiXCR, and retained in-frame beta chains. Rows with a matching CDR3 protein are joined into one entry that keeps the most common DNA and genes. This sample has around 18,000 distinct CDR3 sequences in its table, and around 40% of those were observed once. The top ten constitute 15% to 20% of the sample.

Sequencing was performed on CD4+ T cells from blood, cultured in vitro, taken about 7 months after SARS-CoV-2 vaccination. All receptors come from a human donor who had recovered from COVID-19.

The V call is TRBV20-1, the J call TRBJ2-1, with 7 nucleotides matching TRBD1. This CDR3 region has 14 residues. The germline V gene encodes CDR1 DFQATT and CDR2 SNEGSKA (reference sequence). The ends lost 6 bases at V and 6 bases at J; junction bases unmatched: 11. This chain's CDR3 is CSAFRQGSGNEQFF. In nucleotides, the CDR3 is TGCAGTGCCTTCAGACAGGGTTCAGGCAATGAGCAGTTCTTC.

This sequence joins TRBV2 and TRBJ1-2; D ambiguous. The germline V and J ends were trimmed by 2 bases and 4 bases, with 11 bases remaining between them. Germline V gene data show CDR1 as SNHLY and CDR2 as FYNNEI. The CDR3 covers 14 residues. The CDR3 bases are TGTGCCAGCAGTGAATATATAGGCCGCTATGGCTACACCTTC. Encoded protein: CASSEYIGRYGYTF.

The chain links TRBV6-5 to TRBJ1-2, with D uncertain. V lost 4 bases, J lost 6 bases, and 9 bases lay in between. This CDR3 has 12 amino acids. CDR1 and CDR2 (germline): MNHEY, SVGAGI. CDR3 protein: CASSSHSDGYTF. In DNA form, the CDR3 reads TGTGCCAGCAGTTCACATTCGGATGGCTACACCTTC.

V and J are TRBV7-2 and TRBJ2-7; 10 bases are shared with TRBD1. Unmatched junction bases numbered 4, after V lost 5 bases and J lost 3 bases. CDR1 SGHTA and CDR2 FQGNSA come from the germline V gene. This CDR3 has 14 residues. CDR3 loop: CASSAWDRGYEQYF. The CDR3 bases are TGTGCCAGCAGCGCCTGGGACAGGGGCTACGAGCAGTACTTC.

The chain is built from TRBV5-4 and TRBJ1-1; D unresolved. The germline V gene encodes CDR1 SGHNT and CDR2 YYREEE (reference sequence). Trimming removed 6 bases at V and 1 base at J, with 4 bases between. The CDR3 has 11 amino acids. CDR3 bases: TGTGCCAGCATATGGAACACTGAAGCTTTCTTT. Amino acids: CASIWNTEAFF.

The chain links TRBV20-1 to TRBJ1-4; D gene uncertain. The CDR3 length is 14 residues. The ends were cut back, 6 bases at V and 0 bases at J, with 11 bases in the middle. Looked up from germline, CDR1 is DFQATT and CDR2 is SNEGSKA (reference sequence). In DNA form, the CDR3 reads TGCAGTGCCCCTGGCGGCGCAACTAATGAAAAACTGTTTTTT. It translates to CSAPGGATNEKLFF.

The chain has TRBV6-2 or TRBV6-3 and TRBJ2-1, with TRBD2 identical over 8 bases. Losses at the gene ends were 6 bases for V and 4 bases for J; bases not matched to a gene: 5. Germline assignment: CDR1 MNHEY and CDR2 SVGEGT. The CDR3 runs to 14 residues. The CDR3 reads CASRPLAAYNEQFF. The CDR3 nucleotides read TGTGCCAGCAGACCACTAGCGGCATACAATGAGCAGTTCTTC.

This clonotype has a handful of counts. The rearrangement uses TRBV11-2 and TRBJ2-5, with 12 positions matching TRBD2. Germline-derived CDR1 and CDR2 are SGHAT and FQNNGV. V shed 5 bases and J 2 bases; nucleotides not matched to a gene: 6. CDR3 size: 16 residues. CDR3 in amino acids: CASSLLGLAGQETQYF. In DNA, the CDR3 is TGTGCCAGCAGCCTCCTGGGACTAGCGGGTCAAGAGACCCAGTACTTC. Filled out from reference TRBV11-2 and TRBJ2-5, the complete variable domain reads EAGVAQSPRYKIIEKRQSVAFWCNPISGHATLYWYQQILGQGPKLLIQFQNNGVVDDSQLPKDRFSAERLKGVDSTLKIQPAKLEDSAVYLCASSLLGLAGQETQYFGPGTRLLVL.

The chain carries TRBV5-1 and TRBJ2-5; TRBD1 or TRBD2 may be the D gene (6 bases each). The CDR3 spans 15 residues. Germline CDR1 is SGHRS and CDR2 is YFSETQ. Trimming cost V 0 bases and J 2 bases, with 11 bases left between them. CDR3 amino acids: CASSLAQGGQETQYF. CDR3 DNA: TGCGCCAGCAGCTTGGCACAAGGGGGGCAAGAGACCCAGTACTTC.

The CDR3 DNA sequence: TGTGCCACCAGCAGGAGACATATGAGCTCCTACGAGCAGTACTTC. It codes for CATSRRHMSSYEQYF. V is TRBV15 and J is TRBJ2-7; D is undetermined. This CDR3 is built from 15 residues. Trimming shortened V by 3 bases and J by 0 bases, and 12 bases separated the two germline ends. Germline V gene lookup returns CDR1 LNHNV and CDR2 YYDKDF (reference sequence).

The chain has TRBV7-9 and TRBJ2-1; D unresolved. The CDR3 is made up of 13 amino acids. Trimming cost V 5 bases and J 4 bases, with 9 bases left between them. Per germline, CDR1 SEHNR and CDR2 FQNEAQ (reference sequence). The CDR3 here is CASSTLGYNEQFF. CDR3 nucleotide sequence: TGTGCCAGCAGCACCCTAGGGTACAATGAGCAGTTCTTC.

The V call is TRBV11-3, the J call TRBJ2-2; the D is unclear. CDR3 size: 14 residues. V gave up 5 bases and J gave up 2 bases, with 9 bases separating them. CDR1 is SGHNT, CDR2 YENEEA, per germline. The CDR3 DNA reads TGTGCCAGCAGCCCCCCCTCCAACACCGGGGAGCTGTTTTTT. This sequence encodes CASSPPSNTGELFF.

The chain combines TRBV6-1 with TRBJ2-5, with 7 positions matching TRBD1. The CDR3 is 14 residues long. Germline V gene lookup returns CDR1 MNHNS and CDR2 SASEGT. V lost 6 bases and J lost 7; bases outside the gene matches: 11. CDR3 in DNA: TGTGCCAGCAGCCGAATACAGGGGATAGGGACCCAGTACTTC. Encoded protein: CASSRIQGIGTQYF.

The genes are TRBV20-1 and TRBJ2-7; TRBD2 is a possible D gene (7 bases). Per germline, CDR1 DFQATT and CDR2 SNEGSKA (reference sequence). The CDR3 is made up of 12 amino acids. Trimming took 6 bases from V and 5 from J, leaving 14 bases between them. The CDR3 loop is CSAQPGGDEQYF. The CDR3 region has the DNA TGCAGTGCCCAGCCGGGGGGCGACGAGCAGTACTTC.

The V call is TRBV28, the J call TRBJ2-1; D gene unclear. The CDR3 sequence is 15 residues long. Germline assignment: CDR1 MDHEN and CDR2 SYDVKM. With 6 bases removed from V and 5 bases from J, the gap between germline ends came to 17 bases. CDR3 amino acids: CASSSVGGQNNEQFF. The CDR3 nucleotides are TGTGCCAGCAGCTCTGTAGGCGGCCAAAACAATGAGCAGTTCTTC.

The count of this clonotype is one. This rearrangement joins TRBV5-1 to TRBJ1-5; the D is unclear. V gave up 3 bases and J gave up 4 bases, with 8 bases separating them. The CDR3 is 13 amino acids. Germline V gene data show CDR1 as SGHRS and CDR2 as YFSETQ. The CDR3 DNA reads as TGCGCCAGCAGCTCGAATGGTAATCAGCCCCAGCATTTT. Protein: CASSSNGNQPQHF. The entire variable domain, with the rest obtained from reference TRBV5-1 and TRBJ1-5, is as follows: KAGVTQTPRYLIKTRGQQVTLSCSPISGHRSVSWYQQTPGQGLQFLFEYFSETQRNKGNFPGRFSGRQFSNSRSEMNVSTLELGDSALYLCASSSNGNQPQHFGDGTRLSIL.

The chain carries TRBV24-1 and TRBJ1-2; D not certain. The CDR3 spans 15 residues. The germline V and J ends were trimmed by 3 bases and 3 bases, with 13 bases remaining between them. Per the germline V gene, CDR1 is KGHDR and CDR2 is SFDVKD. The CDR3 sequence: CATSDAPQRDYGYTF. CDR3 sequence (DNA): TGTGCCACCAGTGATGCCCCCCAAAGGGACTATGGCTACACCTTC.

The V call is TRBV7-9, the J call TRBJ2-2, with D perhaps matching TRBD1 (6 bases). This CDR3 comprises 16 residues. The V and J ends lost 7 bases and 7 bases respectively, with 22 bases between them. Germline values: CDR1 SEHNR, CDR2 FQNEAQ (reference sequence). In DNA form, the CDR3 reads TGTGCCAGCACCACGGGACACCTCGATGGTGGCGGGGAGCTGTTTTTT. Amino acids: CASTTGHLDGGGELFF.

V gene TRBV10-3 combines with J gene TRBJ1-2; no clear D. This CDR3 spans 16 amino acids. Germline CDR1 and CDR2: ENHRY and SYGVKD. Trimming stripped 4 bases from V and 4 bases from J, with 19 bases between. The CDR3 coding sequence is TGTGCCATCAGTGTTTCGCTGGGGATGGGCTCCTATGGCTACACCTTC. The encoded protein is CAISVSLGMGSYGYTF.

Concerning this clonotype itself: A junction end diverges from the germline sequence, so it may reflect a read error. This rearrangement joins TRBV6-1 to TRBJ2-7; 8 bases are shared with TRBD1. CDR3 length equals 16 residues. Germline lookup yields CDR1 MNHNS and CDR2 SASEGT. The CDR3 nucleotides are TGTGCCAGCAGTCGCCCCAGGGGGCCCAGCTCCTACGAGCAGTACTTT. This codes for CASSRPRGPSSYEQYF.

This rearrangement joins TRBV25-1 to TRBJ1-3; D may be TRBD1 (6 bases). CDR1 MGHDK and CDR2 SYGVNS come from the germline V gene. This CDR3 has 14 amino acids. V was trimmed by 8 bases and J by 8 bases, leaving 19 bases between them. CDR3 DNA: TGTGCCAGCCAACAGGGTGGTAACGCGGACACCATATATTTT. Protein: CASQQGGNADTIYF.

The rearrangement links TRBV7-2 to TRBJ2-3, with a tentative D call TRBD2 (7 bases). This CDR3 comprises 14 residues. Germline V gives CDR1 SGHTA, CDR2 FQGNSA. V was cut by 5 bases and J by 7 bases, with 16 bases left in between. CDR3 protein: CASSPRGGGYTQYF. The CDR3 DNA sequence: TGTGCCAGCAGCCCGAGGGGGGGGGGTTATACGCAGTATTTT.

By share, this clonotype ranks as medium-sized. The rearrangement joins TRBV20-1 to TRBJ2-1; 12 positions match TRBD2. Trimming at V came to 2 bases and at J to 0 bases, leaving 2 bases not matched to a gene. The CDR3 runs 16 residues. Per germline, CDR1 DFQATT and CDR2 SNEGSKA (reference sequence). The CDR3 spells CSARRLAGVSYNEQFF. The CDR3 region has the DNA TGCAGTGCTAGACGACTAGCGGGGGTCTCCTACAATGAGCAGTTCTTC.